This passage covers 17 T cell receptor beta chains from one sample sequenced in a study of blood T cell repertoires in COVID-19 (dated by TCRdb to about 2020). Preparation of the library involved the immunoSEQ multiplex PCR assay. What TCRdb holds here is the immuneACCESS table cut down to in-frame rearrangements. Part of the clones is not present; checked against another copy, under half of the missing clones reflect an unresolved V gene, and the others are unexplained. This sample comprises approximately 100,000 clones, approximately 89% of them detected only once. The top ten clones comprise roughly 5.2% of the sample. The sequenced sample consisted of peripheral blood. These receptors came from a woman of 80 years or more with active COVID-19.

This clone is a singleton in its sample. J is TRBJ2-6 and V is TRBV4-2; no reliable D call. The CDR3 runs 18 residues. Germline CDR1 is LGHNA and CDR2 is YNFKEQ. Trimming removed 0 bases at V and 2 bases at J, with 14 bases between. CDR3 in amino acids: CASSQEGTSWAGANVLTF. CDR3 in DNA: TGTGCCAGCAGCCAAGAGGGCACTTCTTGGGCTGGGGCCAACGTCCTGACTTTC.

V gene TRBV27 combines with J gene TRBJ2-1; the match to TRBD2 covers 8 bases. The CDR3 runs to 17 residues. The V gene end was trimmed by 2 bases and the J gene end by 5 bases; junction bases not matched to a gene: 11. Germline V gene data show CDR1 as MNHEY and CDR2 as SMNVEV (reference sequence). CDR3 region: CASSLAARLAPHNEQFF. DNA of the CDR3: TGTGCCAGCAGTTTAGCGGCGAGACTAGCGCCCCACAATGAGCAGTTCTTC.

This clone appeared a few times. The chain has TRBV7-2 and TRBJ2-5; D is unresolved. Germline loops: CDR1 SGHTA, CDR2 FQGNSA. The CDR3 covers 16 residues. Trimming removed 1 base at V and 1 base at J, with 13 bases between. This CDR3 reads CASSLEGFAVQETQYF. DNA of the CDR3: TGTGCCAGCAGCTTAGAAGGCTTCGCGGTCCAAGAGACCCAGTACTTC. Complete variable domain (other parts from reference TRBV7-2 and TRBJ2-5): GAGVSQSPSNKVTEKGKDVELRCDPISGHTALYWYRQSLGQGLEFLIYFQGNSAPDKSGLPSDRFSAERTGGSVSTLTIQRTQQEDSAVYLCASSLEGFAVQETQYFGPGTRLLVL.

The chain combines TRBV27 with TRBJ2-5; TRBD1 aligns across 12 bases. Losses at the gene ends were 5 bases for V and 5 bases for J; bases not matched to a gene: 9. This CDR3 is built from 16 residues. Germline V CDR1 and CDR2: MNHEY, SMNVEV (reference sequence). For the CDR3, the DNA is TGTGCCAGCAGTCCTCCCGGGACAGGGGGCGTTGAGACCCAGTACTTC. It translates to CASSPPGTGGVETQYF.

J is TRBJ2-2 and V is TRBV28, with D perhaps matching TRBD1 (6 bases). Looked up from germline, CDR1 is MDHEN and CDR2 is SYDVKM. This CDR3 spans 13 amino acids. V was clipped by 3 bases and J by 10 bases, with 12 bases between them. CDR3 DNA: TGTGCCAGCAGTTTGGGGGCCGTCGAGGAGCTGTTTTTT. It yields the protein CASSLGAVEELFF.

V and J are TRBV11-2 and TRBJ2-3; possibly TRBD2 for D (6 bases). Looked up from germline, CDR1 is SGHAT and CDR2 is FQNNGV. V lost 0 bases to trimming and J lost 4 bases, with 11 bases between them. The CDR3 covers 15 residues. The CDR3 DNA follows: TGTGCCAGCAGCTTAGAAGGACTAAGCGCAGATACGCAGTATTTT. Its translation is CASSLEGLSADTQYF.

The chain carries TRBV9 and TRBJ2-5, with 7 bases identical to TRBD2. CDR1 and CDR2 (germline): SGDLS, YYNGEE. The CDR3 sequence is 15 residues long. Trimming took 0 bases from V and 5 from J; bases not matched to a gene: 7. The CDR3 DNA follows: TGTGCCAGCAGCGTAGATGCGGGAGTCTGGGAGACCCAGTACTTC. Residues: CASSVDAGVWETQYF.

The rearrangement joins TRBV18 to TRBJ2-1, with D unresolved. CDR3 length: 13 residues. Trimming removed 0 bases from V and 5 bases from J, with 5 bases in between. The germline gives CDR1 KGHSH, CDR2 LQKENI. The CDR3 region has the DNA TGTGCCAGCTCACCACCGAACAACAATGAGCAGTTCTTC. This sequence encodes CASSPPNNNEQFF.

The rearrangement joins TRBV6-5 to TRBJ1-1, with a possible D match to TRBD1 (5 bases). Trimming stripped 6 bases from V and 3 bases from J, with 11 bases between. This CDR3 has 13 amino acids. Germline values: CDR1 MNHEY, CDR2 SVGAGI. The CDR3 protein is CASSSGFDTEAFF. Here the CDR3 DNA reads TGTGCCAGCAGCTCAGGGTTTGACACTGAAGCTTTCTTT.

CDR3 sequence: CASSLARVGSYEQYF. The CDR3 region has the DNA TGTGCCAGCAGCTTGGCCAGGGTGGGGTCTTACGAGCAGTACTTC. The chain recombines TRBV5-4 with TRBJ2-7, with D possibly being TRBD1 (5 bases). Trimming shortened V by 0 bases and J by 4 bases, and 14 bases separated the two germline ends. The CDR3 runs 15 residues. Germline lookup yields CDR1 SGHNT and CDR2 YYREEE (reference sequence).

J is TRBJ1-2 and V is TRBV9; D call uncertain. V was cut by 2 bases and J by 5 bases, with 13 bases left in between. This CDR3 has 14 amino acids. Germline lookup yields CDR1 SGDLS and CDR2 YYNGEE. This chain's CDR3 is CASSVGQIGYGYTF. The DNA of the CDR3 is TGTGCCAGCAGCGTGGGCCAGATAGGATATGGCTACACCTTC.

This clone was found once. This chain uses TRBV6-2 or TRBV6-3 with TRBJ2-7; a weak D match, TRBD1 (6 bases). The CDR3 sequence is 12 residues long. V lost 5 bases to trimming and J lost 5 bases, with 10 bases between them. Germline lookup yields CDR1 MNHEY and CDR2 SVGEGT. CDR3 coding DNA: TGTGCCAGCAGTCCCCAGGGGAACGAGCAGTACTTC. This codes for CASSPQGNEQYF.

The gene calls are TRBV28 and TRBJ2-2, with D hard to call. Germline CDR1 and CDR2: MDHEN and SYDVKM. CDR3 length: 15 residues. V lost 5 bases and J lost 0, with 10 bases in between. CDR3 loop: CASSGLFANTGELFF. CDR3 nucleotides: TGTGCCAGCAGTGGGCTCTTTGCGAACACCGGGGAGCTGTTTTTT. Full variable domain (remainder filled in from reference TRBV28 and TRBJ2-2): DVKVTQSSRYLVKRTGEKVFLECVQDMDHENMFWYRQDPGLGLRLIYFSYDVKMKEKGDIPEGYSVSREKKERFSLILESASTNQTSMYLCASSGLFANTGELFFGEGSRLTVL.

The chain joins TRBV24-1 to TRBJ2-5, with TRBD1 matching 8 bases. Germline V gene data show CDR1 as KGHDR and CDR2 as SFDVKD. The ends lost 4 bases at V and 8 bases at J; junction bases unmatched: 8. The CDR3 loop spans 14 amino acids. For the CDR3, the DNA is TGTGCCACCAGTGAGACCGGGACAGGAGCCACCCAGTACTTC. Residues: CATSETGTGATQYF.

This clone has more than one count but fewer than ten. This chain uses TRBV3-1 (or the pseudogene TRBV3-2) with TRBJ1-1; D unresolved. The CDR3 is made up of 13 amino acids. V gave up 4 bases and J gave up 3 bases, with 9 bases separating them. Germline CDR1 LGHDT, CDR2 YNNKEL (reference sequence). The CDR3 region has the DNA TGTGCCAGCAGCCTAAACAGAGACACTGAAGCTTTCTTT. Translated, it gives CASSLNRDTEAFF.

This chain uses TRBV27 with TRBJ2-3, with D hard to call. The germline V and J ends were trimmed by 2 bases and 2 bases, with 17 bases remaining between them. Germline V gene data show CDR1 as MNHEY and CDR2 as SMNVEV (reference sequence). The length of the CDR3 is 17 residues. The DNA of the CDR3 is TGTGCCAGCAGTTTACTCCCCTCGAGCAGGAACACAGATACGCAGTATTTT. As protein: CASSLLPSSRNTDTQYF.

The chain carries TRBV7-2 and TRBJ2-1; the match to TRBD2 covers 8 bases. CDR3 length: 15 residues. Trimming at V came to 2 bases and at J to 8 bases, leaving 8 bases not matched to a gene. Germline CDR1 SGHTA, CDR2 FQGNSA. CDR3 residues: CASSLPGLVRDEQFF. In DNA, the CDR3 is TGTGCCAGCAGCTTACCGGGACTAGTAAGGGATGAGCAGTTCTTC.